What follows describes a single TCR beta chain. Profiling relied on immunoSEQ multiplex PCR, and the TCRdb table lists in-frame clones only, not all of them. The table records fewer than 25,000 clones, around 90% of them present only once. The data belong to a study of preoperative IRX-2 immunotherapy in early breast cancer. The CDR3 loop spans 15 amino acids. Germline CDR1 reads SGHTA; CDR2 reads FQGNSA. The ends were cut back, 2 bases at V and 6 bases at J, with 15 bases in the middle. Treatment reported: preoperative locoregional IRX-2 cytokine immunotherapy. This phase Ib study tested locoregional IRX-2 cytokine immunotherapy given before surgery.

The chain recombines TRBV7-2 with TRBJ2-3; D is perhaps TRBD1 (5 bases). The clonotype was recovered from a human donor with breast cancer. The specimen comprised tumor tissue, sampled after IRX-2 immunotherapy. CDR3 residues: CASSLLEGARDTQYF. CDR3 in DNA: TGTGCCAGCAGCTTACTGGAAGGGGCGCGGGATACGCAGTATTTT.